A single sample is the source of the 17 T cell receptor beta chains below, sequenced in a study of blood T cells in healthy people across ages. For the second PCR, which ran for about 7 to 11 cycles, a sample-barcoded 5' primer and a J-beta primer mix were used. TCRdb re-called the 5' RACE reads through MiXCR, storing one row per CDR3 protein. The sample includes 1.5 million or so distinct CDR3 sequences, approximately 42% of them seen just once. Sample: blood. Receptors were obtained from a woman aged 18-29 years in good health.

This clonotype was seen only a few times. The chain combines TRBV10-3 with TRBJ1-5, with TRBD1 identical over 7 bases. CDR1 is ENHRY and CDR2 is SYGVKD in the germline V gene. J gave up 5 bases and V 6 bases, and 7 bases lay outside the gene matches. The CDR3 has 14 residues. For the CDR3, the DNA is TGTGCCATCAGCCCGGGACAGCAAGATCAGCCCCAGCATTTT. This encodes CAISPGQQDQPQHF.

The V call is TRBV14, the J call TRBJ2-2; D may be TRBD1 or TRBD2 (5 bases each). Looked up from germline, CDR1 is SGHDN and CDR2 is FVKESK. The V and J ends lost 1 base and 7 bases respectively, with 10 bases between them. The CDR3 has 14 amino acids. The CDR3 spells CASSQVWGFGELFF. The CDR3 nucleotides read TGTGCCAGCAGCCAAGTATGGGGGTTCGGGGAGCTGTTTTTT.

The chain employs TRBV20-1 and TRBJ1-5; no reliable D call. The CDR3 is 14 residues long. The germline V gene encodes CDR1 DFQATT and CDR2 SNEGSKA (reference sequence). Trimming stripped 6 bases from V and 0 bases from J, with 12 bases between. CDR3 sequence (DNA): TGCAGTGCCAGTGTTGCCCCTAGCAATCAGCCCCAGCATTTT. This encodes CSASVAPSNQPQHF.

This clonotype was seen repeatedly, ten times or more. V gene TRBV7-9 combines with J gene TRBJ1-2; D not certain. CDR1 is SEHNR and CDR2 is FQNEAQ in the germline V gene (reference sequence). Trimming removed 1 base at V and 5 bases at J, with 17 bases between. This CDR3 spans 16 amino acids. CDR3 sequence: CASSLVLVGSLYGYTF. The CDR3 nucleotides are TGTGCCAGCAGCTTAGTGCTTGTGGGGAGCCTGTATGGCTACACCTTC.

This clonotype was seen a few times. The rearrangement joins TRBV4-2 to TRBJ1-5; D is perhaps TRBD1 (5 bases). Germline V CDR1 and CDR2: LGHNA, YNFKEQ. V lost 1 base to trimming and J lost 9 bases, with 7 bases between them. The CDR3 has 12 residues. The CDR3 DNA reads as TGTGCCAGCAGCCAAGCCACAGGGCCCCAGCATTTT. Protein sequence: CASSQATGPQHF.

The V call is TRBV7-2, the J call TRBJ2-3; 9 bases line up with TRBD2. Trimming cost V 1 base and J 1 base; bases outside gene matches: 3. The V gene's germline CDR1 is SGHTA and CDR2 FQGNSA. The CDR3 contains 16 residues. As DNA, the CDR3 is TGTGCCAGCAGCTTAGGGGCTAGCGGGGGCACAGATACGCAGTATTTT. This codes for CASSLGASGGTDTQYF. Supplemented by reference TRBV7-2 and TRBJ2-3, the full variable domain reads GAGVSQSPSNKVTEKGKDVELRCDPISGHTALYWYRQSLGQGLEFLIYFQGNSAPDKSGLPSDRFSAERTGGSVSTLTIQRTQQEDSAVYLCASSLGASGGTDTQYFGPGTRLTVL.

There are a few counts of this clonotype. V and J are TRBV5-1 and TRBJ2-3; D remains ambiguous. This CDR3 region has 14 residues. Germline CDR1 and CDR2: SGHRS and YFSETQ. Trimming removed 2 bases from V and 2 bases from J, with 9 bases in between. This CDR3 is CASSFRANTDTQYF. CDR3 nucleotide sequence: TGCGCCAGCAGCTTTCGGGCGAACACAGATACGCAGTATTTT.

The chain employs TRBV11-2 and TRBJ2-5; D remains unclear. Trimming removed 1 base from V and 5 bases from J, with 20 bases in between. This CDR3 spans 17 amino acids. Germline CDR1 reads SGHAT; CDR2 reads FQNNGV. The chain's CDR3 is CASSLGIARVVGETQYF. Written as DNA, the CDR3 is TGTGCCAGCAGCTTAGGCATTGCCCGGGTGGTGGGCGAGACCCAGTACTTC.

V gene TRBV28 combines with J gene TRBJ2-6; D is undetermined. Per germline, CDR1 MDHEN and CDR2 SYDVKM. The CDR3 runs 15 residues. V shed 7 bases and J shed 5 bases, with 15 bases lying between them. For the CDR3, the DNA is TGTGCCAGCAAAGCCTGGTCCGTGCGGGCCAACGTCCTGACTTTC. It is translated as CASKAWSVRANVLTF.

The V gene is TRBV7-9, the J gene TRBJ1-1; 12 nucleotides line up with TRBD1. V lost 5 bases to trimming and J lost 4 bases; unmatched junction nucleotides: 8. CDR3 length equals 16 residues. CDR1 is SEHNR, CDR2 FQNEAQ, per germline (reference sequence). The chain's CDR3 is CASSPSGTGGRTEAFF. In DNA, the CDR3 is TGTGCCAGCAGCCCATCCGGGACAGGGGGCCGCACTGAAGCTTTCTTT.

The gene calls are TRBV28 and TRBJ2-5, with a tentative D call TRBD2 (5 bases). The end of the DNA is better explained by TRBJ2-1, so the J call may be wrong. Germline CDR1 and CDR2: MDHEN and SYDVKM. The CDR3 loop spans 14 amino acids. The CDR3 sequence is CASSQPGRQETQFF. CDR3 coding DNA: TGTGCCAGCAGTCAACCGGGGAGACAAGAGACCCAGTTCTTC.

The V and J genes are TRBV20-1 and TRBJ2-3; D is perhaps TRBD2 (5 bases). The CDR3 consists of 15 residues. V was trimmed by 3 bases and J by 3 bases, leaving 16 bases between them. The germline V gene has CDR1 DFQATT and CDR2 SNEGSKA (reference sequence). The CDR3 DNA is TGCAGTGCTAGCTCTACTAGGGCCACGACAGATACGCAGTATTTT. Translating gives CSASSTRATTDTQYF.

The J gene is TRBJ2-1, the V gene TRBV10-3; TRBD2 matches 11 bases. Per the germline V gene, CDR1 is ENHRY and CDR2 is SYGVKD. The junction had 15 bases not matched to a gene; V was cut back by 2 bases and J by 0 bases. The CDR3 runs 21 residues. DNA of the CDR3: TGTGCCATCAGTGAGCCGGGACTAGCGGACATCCTGATGAGCTCCTACAATGAGCAGTTCTTC. Amino acids: CAISEPGLADILMSSYNEQFF.

The V call is TRBV6-5, the J call TRBJ2-2, with 15 bases aligning to TRBD2. In germline, CDR1 is MNHEY, CDR2 SVGAGI. The CDR3 is 18 residues long. After removal of 2 bases from V and 1 base from J, the junction contained 2 bases not matched to a gene. The CDR3 bases are TGTGCCAGCAGTTACCGGGGACTAGCGGGAGGGAACACCGGGGAGCTGTTTTTT. It codes for CASSYRGLAGGNTGELFF.

This clonotype was recorded a few times. This chain connects TRBV20-1 to TRBJ2-7; 10 nucleotides line up with TRBD1. The CDR3 contains 17 residues. Trimming took 4 bases from V and 3 from J; bases not matched to a gene: 15. Per the germline V gene, CDR1 is DFQATT and CDR2 is SNEGSKA (reference sequence). The CDR3 nucleotides read TGCAGTGCTACGGGGGGGTCCGGACAGGGGGTAAACTACGAGCAGTACTTC. Protein product: CSATGGSGQGVNYEQYF.

V is TRBV10-3 and J is TRBJ2-1; D may be TRBD2 (6 bases). Germline V gives CDR1 ENHRY, CDR2 SYGVKD. V was clipped by 3 bases and J by 0 bases, with 21 bases between them. The CDR3 sequence is 19 residues long. This CDR3 is CAISDKRPLARSSYNEQFF. CDR3 sequence (DNA): TGTGCCATCAGTGATAAACGGCCTCTAGCGCGTAGCTCCTACAATGAGCAGTTCTTC.

In its sample, this clonotype was seen many times. The CDR3: CSARPGGNTNNEQFF. DNA for the CDR3: TGCAGTGCACGCCCGGGAGGAAATACAAACAATGAGCAGTTCTTC. This chain joins TRBV20-1 and TRBJ2-1; 7 bases are a match to TRBD2. J was trimmed by 5 bases and V by 6 bases; bases with no gene match: 13. The germline gives CDR1 DFQATT, CDR2 SNEGSKA (reference sequence). The CDR3 extends over 15 amino acids.